The 10 T cell receptor beta chains reported below all come from one sample, sequenced in a study of cytomegalovirus exposure and HLA in healthy donors. Primers for the PCR totalled 60 Vbeta and 13 Jbeta. TCRdb's table, derived via immunoSEQ multiplex PCR, lists solely in-frame clones and lacks some. The sample has hundreds of thousands of clones, 80% to 90% seen once. The sequencing input was PBMCs. Receptors originate from a man aged 25-40 years in good health and CMV-seronegative.

The V and J genes are TRBV7-2 and TRBJ2-3; 13 nucleotides agree with TRBD2. Trimming at V came to 7 bases and at J to 1 base, leaving 2 bases not matched to a gene. Looked up from germline, CDR1 is SGHTA and CDR2 is FQGNSA. This CDR3 is built from 15 residues. The CDR3 loop reads CASTGLAGGTDTQYF. The CDR3, as DNA: TGTGCCAGCACTGGACTAGCGGGGGGCACAGATACGCAGTATTTT.

V usage is TRBV12-2 and J usage is TRBJ2-1; TRBD2 is taken as the D call from the table, unchecked against the DNA. TRBV12-2 is assigned pseudogene status. The CDR3 consists of 19 residues. The CDR3 reads CASFLRLAGGLHSYNEQFF. As DNA, the CDR3 is TGTGCAAGTTTCCTCCGGCTAGCGGGGGGCCTACACTCCTACAATGAGCAGTTCTTC.

The chain carries TRBV5-6 and TRBJ2-7; the match to TRBD1 covers 9 bases. CDR1 and CDR2 (germline): SGHDT, YYEEEE. The junction had 9 bases not matched to a gene; V was cut back by 4 bases and J by 4 bases. The CDR3 extends over 15 amino acids. In DNA, the CDR3 is TGTGCCAGCAGCCCACAGGGGGCTTACGGATACGAGCAGTACTTC. It codes for CASSPQGAYGYEQYF.

The chain recombines TRBV28 with TRBJ2-7; D is possibly TRBD1 (6 bases). The V gene lost 5 bases and the J gene lost 3 bases, with 11 bases spanning the gap. This CDR3 contains 13 residues. Germline loops: CDR1 MDHEN, CDR2 SYDVKM. DNA for the CDR3: TGTGCCAGCAGTCTACCACAGGGCTACGAGCAGTACTTC. Translation gives CASSLPQGYEQYF. The full variable domain, with the rest looked up from reference TRBV28 and TRBJ2-7, is DVKVTQSSRYLVKRTGEKVFLECVQDMDHENMFWYRQDPGLGLRLIYFSYDVKMKEKGDIPEGYSVSREKKERFSLILESASTNQTSMYLCASSLPQGYEQYFGPGTRLTVT.

This sequence joins TRBV19 and TRBJ1-3; no clear D gene. Germline CDR1 LNHDA, CDR2 SQIVND (reference sequence). V gave up 10 bases and J gave up 0 bases, with 10 bases separating them. The CDR3 runs to 13 residues. In nucleotides, the CDR3 is TGTGCCACCGCGGCGTTCTCTGGAAACACCATATATTTT. Translated: CATAAFSGNTIYF. Full variable domain (remainder filled in from reference TRBV19 and TRBJ1-3): DGGITQSPKYLFRKEGQNVTLSCEQNLNHDAMYWYRQDPGQGLRLIYYSQIVNDFQKGDIAEGYSVSREKKESFPLTVTSAQKNPTAFYLCATAAFSGNTIYFGEGSWLTVV.

The chain has TRBV19 and TRBJ1-5, with D unclear. V lost 7 bases to trimming and J lost 8 bases, with 6 bases between them. This CDR3 region has 10 residues. Germline values: CDR1 LNHDA, CDR2 SQIVND (reference sequence). The DNA for the CDR3 is TGTGCCAGTACTTCCGAGCCCCAGCATTTT. It specifies CASTSEPQHF.

The chain combines TRBV5-1 with TRBJ2-5; D possibly corresponds to TRBD2 (6 bases). The CDR3 runs to 14 residues. V lost 3 bases and J 3 bases, leaving 12 bases between the germline ends. Germline lookup yields CDR1 SGHRS and CDR2 YFSETQ. The DNA for the CDR3 is TGCGCCAGCAGCTGGTGGGGGGTTGAAGAGACCCAGTACTTC. This sequence encodes CASSWWGVEETQYF.

The rearrangement links TRBV6-6 to TRBJ2-5, with TRBD2 as a possible D gene (7 bases). The CDR3 loop spans 16 amino acids. Trimming shortened V by 7 bases and J by 5 bases, and 23 bases separated the two germline ends. Germline CDR1 and CDR2: MNHNY and SVGAGI (reference sequence). CDR3 nucleotides: TGTGCCAGCAATCGAAAGGGGGGGACCCCCGGGGAGACCCAGTACTTC. As protein: CASNRKGGTPGETQYF.

The CDR3 here is CASSALTSSNEQFF. The CDR3 region has the DNA TGTGCCAGCAGTGCCTTGACTAGTTCCAATGAGCAGTTCTTC. This chain joins TRBV6-5 and TRBJ2-1; a weak D match, TRBD2 (6 bases). Trimming left V 5 bases short and J 6 bases short, with 14 bases between. The germline CDR1 and CDR2 sequences are MNHEY and SVGAGI. The CDR3 runs to 14 residues.

V gene TRBV29-1 combines with J gene TRBJ2-7, with 8 bases fitting TRBD1. There are 13 residues in the CDR3. The V segment lost 5 bases and the J segment 2 bases; nucleotides outside the gene matches: 5. CDR1 is SQVTM, CDR2 ANQGSEA, per germline. This CDR3 is CSVPGTGPYEQYF. The CDR3 nucleotides read TGCAGCGTTCCCGGGACAGGCCCCTACGAGCAGTACTTC.